This T cell receptor beta chain emerged from a study of T cell repertoires in cytomegalovirus infection. Study as a whole: Recently identified HLA-C-restricted and well-studied HLA-B-restricted CMV epitopes were used. Matching HLA type and CMV infection were both indicated by public TCR beta signatures. Study-wide results and caveats: CMV-specific HLA-C-restricted TCR beta clonotypes dominated the ex vivo response.

TCRdb reprocessed the reads with MiXCR, giving one entry per CDR3 protein. This sample carries approximately 470,000 distinct CDR3 sequences, more than 40% of them seen once, and the ten largest clones take 43%. Turning to this clonotype: What it binds is not known.

Sequencing used cultured PBMCs, obtained from culture after CMV antigen stimulation. The receptor was derived from a human donor in good health (CMV status not recorded). Some clones in this sample may be carry-over from other donors' samples.

Here the CDR3 reads CASSESSGRNYGYTF. The CDR3, as DNA: TGTGCCAGCAGTGAAAGCTCGGGAAGGAACTATGGCTACACCTTC. This chain links TRBV2 with TRBJ1-2; no clear D gene. Per germline, CDR1 SNHLY and CDR2 FYNNEI. The V end was cut by 2 bases, the J end by 2 bases, with 12 bases between. The CDR3 loop spans 15 amino acids.